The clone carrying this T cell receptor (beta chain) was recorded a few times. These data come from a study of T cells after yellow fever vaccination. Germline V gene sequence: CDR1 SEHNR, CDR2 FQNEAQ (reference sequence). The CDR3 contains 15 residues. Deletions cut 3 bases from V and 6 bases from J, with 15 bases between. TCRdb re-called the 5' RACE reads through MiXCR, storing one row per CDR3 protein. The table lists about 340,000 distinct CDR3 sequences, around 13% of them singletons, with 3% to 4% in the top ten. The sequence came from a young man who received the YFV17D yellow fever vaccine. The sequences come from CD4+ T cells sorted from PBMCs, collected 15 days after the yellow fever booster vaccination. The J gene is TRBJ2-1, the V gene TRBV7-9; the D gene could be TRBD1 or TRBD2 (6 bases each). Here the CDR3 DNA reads TGTGCCAGCAGCTTTTGGGGGGCTGGGCTCAATGAGCAGTTCTTC. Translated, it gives CASSFWGAGLNEQFF.